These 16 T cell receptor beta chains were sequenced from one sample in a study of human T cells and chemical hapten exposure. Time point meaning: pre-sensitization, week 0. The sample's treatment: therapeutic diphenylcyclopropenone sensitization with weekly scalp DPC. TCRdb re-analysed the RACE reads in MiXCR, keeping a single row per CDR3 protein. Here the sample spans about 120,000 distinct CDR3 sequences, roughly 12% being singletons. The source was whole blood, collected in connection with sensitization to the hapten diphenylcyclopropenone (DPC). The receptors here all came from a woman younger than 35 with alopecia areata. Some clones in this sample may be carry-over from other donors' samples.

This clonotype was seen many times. The CDR3 protein is CASSYGGGKTEAFF. CDR3 coding DNA: TGTGCCAGCAGTTACGGAGGGGGCAAAACTGAAGCTTTCTTT. V is TRBV6-2 or TRBV6-3 and J is TRBJ1-1; 7 nucleotides align to TRBD1. The CDR3 sequence is 14 residues long. From germline, CDR1 is MNHEY and CDR2 SVGEGT. The V and J ends lost 2 bases and 5 bases, in that order; junction bases with no gene match: 5.

The CDR3 region is CASSFGSGGPGETQYF. The DNA of the CDR3 is TGTGCCAGCAGTTTCGGTAGCGGGGGCCCTGGAGAGACCCAGTACTTC. The rearrangement uses TRBV12-3 or TRBV12-4 and TRBJ2-5, with 9 nucleotides matching TRBD2. The CDR3 sequence is 16 residues long. The J segment lost 4 bases and the V segment lost 3 bases, leaving 9 bases of the junction unmatched.

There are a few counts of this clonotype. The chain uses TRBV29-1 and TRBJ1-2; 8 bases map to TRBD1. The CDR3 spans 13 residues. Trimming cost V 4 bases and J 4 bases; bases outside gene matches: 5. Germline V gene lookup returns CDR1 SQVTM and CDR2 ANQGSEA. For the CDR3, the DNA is TGCAGCGTTGGGACAGGGCTGTTCTATGGCTACACCTTC. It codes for CSVGTGLFYGYTF. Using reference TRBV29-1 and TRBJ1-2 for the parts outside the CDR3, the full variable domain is SAVISQKPSRDICQRGTSLTIQCQVDSQVTMMFWYRQQPGQSLTLIATANQGSEATYESGFVIDKFPISRPNLTFSTLTVSNMSPEDSSIYLCSVGTGLFYGYTFGSGTRLTVV.

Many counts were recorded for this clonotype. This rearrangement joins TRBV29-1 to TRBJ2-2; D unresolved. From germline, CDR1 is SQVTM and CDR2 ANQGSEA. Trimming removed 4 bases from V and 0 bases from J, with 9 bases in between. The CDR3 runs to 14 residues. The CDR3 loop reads CSVGGPANTGELFF. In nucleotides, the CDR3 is TGCAGCGTTGGGGGTCCTGCGAACACCGGGGAGCTGTTTTTT.

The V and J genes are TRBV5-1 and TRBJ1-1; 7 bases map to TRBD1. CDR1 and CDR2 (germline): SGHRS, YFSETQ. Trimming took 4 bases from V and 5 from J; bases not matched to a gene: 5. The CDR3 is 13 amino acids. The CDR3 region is CASSPGTATEAFF. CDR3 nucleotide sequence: TGCGCCAGCAGCCCCGGGACAGCGACTGAAGCTTTCTTT.

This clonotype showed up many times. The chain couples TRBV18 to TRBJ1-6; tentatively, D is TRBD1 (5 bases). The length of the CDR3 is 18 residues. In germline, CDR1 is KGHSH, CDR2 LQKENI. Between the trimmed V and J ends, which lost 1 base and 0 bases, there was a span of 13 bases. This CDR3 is CASSPRSRDSSYNSPLHF. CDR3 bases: TGTGCCAGCTCACCACGATCTCGCGACAGCTCCTATAATTCACCCCTCCACTTT.

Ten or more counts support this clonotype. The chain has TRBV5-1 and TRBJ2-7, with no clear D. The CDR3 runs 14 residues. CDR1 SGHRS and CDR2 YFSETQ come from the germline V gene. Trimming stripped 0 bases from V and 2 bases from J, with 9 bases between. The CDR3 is CASSLDGRTYEQYF. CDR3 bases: TGCGCCAGCAGCTTGGATGGACGCACCTACGAGCAGTACTTC.

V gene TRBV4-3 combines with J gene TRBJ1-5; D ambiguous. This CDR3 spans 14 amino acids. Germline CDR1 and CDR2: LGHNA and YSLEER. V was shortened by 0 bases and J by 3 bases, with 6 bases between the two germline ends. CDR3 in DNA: TGCGCCAGCAGCCAAGAGGTTATCAATCAGCCCCAGCATTTT. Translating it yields CASSQEVINQPQHF.

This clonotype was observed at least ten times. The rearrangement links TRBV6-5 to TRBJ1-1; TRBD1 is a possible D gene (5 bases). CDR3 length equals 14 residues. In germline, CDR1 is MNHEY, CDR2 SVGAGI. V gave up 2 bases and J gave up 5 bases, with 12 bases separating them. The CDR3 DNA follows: TGTGCCAGCAGTTACCAGGGCCATCGAACTGAAGCTTTCTTT. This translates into CASSYQGHRTEAFF.

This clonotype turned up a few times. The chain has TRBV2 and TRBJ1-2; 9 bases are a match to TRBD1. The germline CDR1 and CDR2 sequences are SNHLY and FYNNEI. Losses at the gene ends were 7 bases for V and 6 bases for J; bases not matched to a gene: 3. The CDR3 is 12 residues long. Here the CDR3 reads CASTGDRDGYTF. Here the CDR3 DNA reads TGTGCCAGCACGGGGGACAGGGATGGCTACACCTTC.

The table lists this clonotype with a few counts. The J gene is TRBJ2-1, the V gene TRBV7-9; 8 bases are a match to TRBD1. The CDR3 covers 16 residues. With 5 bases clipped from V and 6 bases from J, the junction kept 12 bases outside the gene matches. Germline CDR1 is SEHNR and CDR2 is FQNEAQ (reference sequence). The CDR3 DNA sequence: TGTGCCAGCAGCGCCCGAGTTAGGACAGGGTTCAATGAGCAGTTCTTC. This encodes CASSARVRTGFNEQFF.

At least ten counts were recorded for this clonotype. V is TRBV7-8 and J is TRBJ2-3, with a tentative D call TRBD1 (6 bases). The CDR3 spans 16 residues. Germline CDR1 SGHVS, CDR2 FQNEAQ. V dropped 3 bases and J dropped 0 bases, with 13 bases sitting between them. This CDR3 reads CASSLVDRTSTDTQYF. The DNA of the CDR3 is TGTGCCAGCAGCTTGGTGGACAGAACTAGCACAGATACGCAGTATTTT.

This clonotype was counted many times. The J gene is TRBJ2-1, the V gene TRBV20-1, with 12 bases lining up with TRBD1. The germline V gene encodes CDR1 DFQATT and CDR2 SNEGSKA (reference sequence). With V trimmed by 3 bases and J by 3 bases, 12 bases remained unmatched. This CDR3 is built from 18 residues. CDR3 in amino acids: CSASLHGTGGSLYNEQFF. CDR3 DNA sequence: TGCAGTGCTAGTCTTCACGGGACAGGGGGCTCCCTCTACAATGAGCAGTTCTTC.

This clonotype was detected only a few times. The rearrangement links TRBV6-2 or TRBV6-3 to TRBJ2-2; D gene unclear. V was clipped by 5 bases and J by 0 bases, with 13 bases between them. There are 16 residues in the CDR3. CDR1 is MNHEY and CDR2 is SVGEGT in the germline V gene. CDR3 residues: CASSRRGTSNTGELFF. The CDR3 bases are TGTGCCAGCAGTCGACGCGGCACCTCGAACACCGGGGAGCTGTTTTTT.

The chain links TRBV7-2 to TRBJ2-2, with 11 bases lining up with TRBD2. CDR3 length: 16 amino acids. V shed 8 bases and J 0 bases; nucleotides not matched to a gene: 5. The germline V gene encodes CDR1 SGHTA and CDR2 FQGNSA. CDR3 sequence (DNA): TGTGCCAGCCGCGATAGCGGGGGGGCGAACACCGGGGAGCTGTTTTTT. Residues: CASRDSGGANTGELFF.

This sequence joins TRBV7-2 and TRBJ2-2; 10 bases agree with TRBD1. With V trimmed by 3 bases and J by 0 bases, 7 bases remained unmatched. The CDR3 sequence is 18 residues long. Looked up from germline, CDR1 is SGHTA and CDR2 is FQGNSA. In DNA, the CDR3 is TGTGCCAGCAGCTTGGGCGACAGGGGGCGCCCGAACACCGGGGAGCTGTTTTTT. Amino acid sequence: CASSLGDRGRPNTGELFF.